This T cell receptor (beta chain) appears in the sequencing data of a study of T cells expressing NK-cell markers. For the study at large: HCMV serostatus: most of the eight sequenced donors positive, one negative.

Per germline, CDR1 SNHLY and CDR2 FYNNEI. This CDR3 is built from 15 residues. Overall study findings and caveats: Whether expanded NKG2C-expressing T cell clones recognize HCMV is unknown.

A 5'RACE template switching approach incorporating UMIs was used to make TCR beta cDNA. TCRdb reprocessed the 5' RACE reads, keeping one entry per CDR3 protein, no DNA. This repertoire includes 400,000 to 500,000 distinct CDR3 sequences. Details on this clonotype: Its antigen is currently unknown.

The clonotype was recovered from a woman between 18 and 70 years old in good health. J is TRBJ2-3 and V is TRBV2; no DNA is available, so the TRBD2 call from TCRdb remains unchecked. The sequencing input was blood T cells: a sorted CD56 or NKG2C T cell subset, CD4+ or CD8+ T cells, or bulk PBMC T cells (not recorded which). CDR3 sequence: CASSEALRGTDTQYF.